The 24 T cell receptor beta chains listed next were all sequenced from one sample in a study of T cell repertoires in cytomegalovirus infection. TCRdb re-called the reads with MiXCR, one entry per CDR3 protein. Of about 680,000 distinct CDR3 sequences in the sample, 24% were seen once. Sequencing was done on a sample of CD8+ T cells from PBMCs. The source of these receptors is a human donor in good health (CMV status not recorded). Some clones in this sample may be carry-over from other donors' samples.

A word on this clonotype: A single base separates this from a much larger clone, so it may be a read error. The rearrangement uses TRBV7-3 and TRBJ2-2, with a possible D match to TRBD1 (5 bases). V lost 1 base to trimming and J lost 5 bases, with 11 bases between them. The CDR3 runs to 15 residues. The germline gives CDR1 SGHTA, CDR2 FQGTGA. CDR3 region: CASSLRSPGTGELFF. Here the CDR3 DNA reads TGTGCCAGCAGCTTAAGGAGCCCAGGGACCGGGGAGCTGTTTTTT.

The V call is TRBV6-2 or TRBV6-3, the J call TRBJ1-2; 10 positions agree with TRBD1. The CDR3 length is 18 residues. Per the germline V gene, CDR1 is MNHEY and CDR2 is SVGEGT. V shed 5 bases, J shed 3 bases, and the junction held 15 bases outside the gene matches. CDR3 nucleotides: TGTGCCAGCAGTACCGAAGGTTTGACAGGGGGCGAAGACTATGGCTACACCTTC. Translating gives CASSTEGLTGGEDYGYTF.

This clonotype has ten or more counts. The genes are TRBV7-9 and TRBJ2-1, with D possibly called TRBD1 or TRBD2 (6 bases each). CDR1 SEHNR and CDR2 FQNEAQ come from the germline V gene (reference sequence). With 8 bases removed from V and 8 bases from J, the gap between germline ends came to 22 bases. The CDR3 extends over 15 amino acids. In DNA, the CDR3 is TGTGCCAGCCTCCCAGAGGGGGGCGTGAGGTATGAGCAGTTCTTC. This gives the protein CASLPEGGVRYEQFF. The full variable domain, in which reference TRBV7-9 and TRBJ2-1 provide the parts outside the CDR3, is DTGVSQNPRHKITKRGQNVTFRCDPISEHNRLYWYRQTLGQGPEFLTYFQNEAQLEKSRLLSDRFSAERPKGSFSTLEIQRTEQGDSAMYLCASLPEGGVRYEQFFGPGTRLTVL.

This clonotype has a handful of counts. Here the CDR3 reads CASSWDPTGGLGELFF. CDR3 nucleotides: TGTGCCAGCAGTTGGGACCCGACAGGGGGCCTCGGGGAGCTGTTTTTT. The V call is TRBV12-3 or TRBV12-4, the J call TRBJ2-2; TRBD1 matches at 10 bases. CDR3 length: 16 amino acids. Trimming at V came to 4 bases and at J to 7 bases, leaving 9 bases not matched to a gene.

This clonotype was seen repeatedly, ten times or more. CDR3 in DNA: TGTGCCAGCAGTTACGGGACACCCGGAGGGACCAATGAGCAGTTCTTC. Amino acid sequence: CASSYGTPGGTNEQFF. The chain joins TRBV6-5 to TRBJ2-1; the D call may be TRBD1 or TRBD2 (6 bases each). Trimming pared 2 bases from V and 6 bases from J, leaving 17 bases between. This CDR3 has 16 amino acids. CDR1 and CDR2 from the germline V gene are MNHEY and SVGAGI.

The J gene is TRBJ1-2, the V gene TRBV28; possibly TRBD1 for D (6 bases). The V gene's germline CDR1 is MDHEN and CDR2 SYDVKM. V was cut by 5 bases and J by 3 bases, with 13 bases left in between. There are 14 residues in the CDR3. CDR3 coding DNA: TGTGCCAGCAGTGAAACAGGGCTACACTATGGCTACACCTTC. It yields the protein CASSETGLHYGYTF.

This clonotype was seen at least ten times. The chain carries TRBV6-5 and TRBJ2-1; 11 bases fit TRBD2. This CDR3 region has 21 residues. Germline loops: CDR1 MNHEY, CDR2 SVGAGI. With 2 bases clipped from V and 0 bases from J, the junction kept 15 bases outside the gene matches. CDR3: CASSYDPVTSGGPSSYNEQFF. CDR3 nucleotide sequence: TGTGCCAGCAGTTACGACCCAGTTACTAGCGGGGGTCCGAGCTCCTACAATGAGCAGTTCTTC.

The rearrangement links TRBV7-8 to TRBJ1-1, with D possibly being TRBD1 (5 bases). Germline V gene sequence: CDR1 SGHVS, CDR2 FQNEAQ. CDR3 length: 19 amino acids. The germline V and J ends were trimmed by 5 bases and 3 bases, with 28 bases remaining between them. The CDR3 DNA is TGTGCCAGCAGCGCCGAGAGACCTTTCAGGGAAAGTGATGACACTGAAGCTTTCTTT. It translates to CASSAERPFRESDDTEAFF. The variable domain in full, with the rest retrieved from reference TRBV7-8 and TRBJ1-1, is GAGVSQSPRYKVAKRGQDVALRCDPISGHVSLFWYQQALGQGPEFLTYFQNEAQLDKSGLPSDRFFAERPEGSVSTLKIQRTQQEDSAVYLCASSAERPFRESDDTEAFFGQGTRLTVV.

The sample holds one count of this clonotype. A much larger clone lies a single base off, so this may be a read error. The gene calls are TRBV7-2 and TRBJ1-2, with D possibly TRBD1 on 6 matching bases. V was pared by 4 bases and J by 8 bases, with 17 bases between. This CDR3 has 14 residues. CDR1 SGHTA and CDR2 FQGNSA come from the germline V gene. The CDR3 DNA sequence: TGTGCCAGCAGCTCCCGACAGGCGCTCTTGGGCTACACCTTC. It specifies CASSSRQALLGYTF.

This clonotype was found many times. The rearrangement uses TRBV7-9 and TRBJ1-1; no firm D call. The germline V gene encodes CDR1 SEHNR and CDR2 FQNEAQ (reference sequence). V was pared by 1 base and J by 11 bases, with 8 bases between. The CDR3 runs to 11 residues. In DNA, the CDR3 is TGTGCCAGCAGCTTAGAGGCAGATGCTTTCTTT. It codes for CASSLEADAFF.

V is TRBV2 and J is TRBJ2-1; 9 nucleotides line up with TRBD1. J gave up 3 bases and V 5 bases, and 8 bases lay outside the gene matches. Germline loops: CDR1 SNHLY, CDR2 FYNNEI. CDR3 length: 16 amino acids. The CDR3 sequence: CASSRGTGKIYNEQFF. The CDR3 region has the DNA TGTGCCAGCAGTCGGGGGACAGGGAAAATCTACAATGAGCAGTTCTTC.

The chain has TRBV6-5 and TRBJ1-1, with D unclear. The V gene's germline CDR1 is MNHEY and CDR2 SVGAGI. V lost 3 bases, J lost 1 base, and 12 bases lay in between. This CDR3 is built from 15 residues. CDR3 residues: CASSYSGEGNTEAFF. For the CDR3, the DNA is TGTGCCAGCAGTTATTCTGGGGAGGGGAACACTGAAGCTTTCTTT.

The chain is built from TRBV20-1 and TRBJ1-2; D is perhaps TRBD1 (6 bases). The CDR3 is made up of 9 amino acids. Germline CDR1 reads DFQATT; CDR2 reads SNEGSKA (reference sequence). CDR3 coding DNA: TGCTCTAGGGGGGATGGCTACACCTTC. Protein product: CSRGDGYTF.

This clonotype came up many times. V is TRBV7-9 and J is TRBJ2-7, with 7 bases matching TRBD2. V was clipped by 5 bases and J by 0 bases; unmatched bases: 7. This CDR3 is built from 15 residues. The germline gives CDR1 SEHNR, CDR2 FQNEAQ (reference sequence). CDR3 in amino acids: CASSPRGGGSYEQYF. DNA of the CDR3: TGTGCCAGCAGCCCCAGAGGCGGGGGCTCCTACGAGCAGTACTTC. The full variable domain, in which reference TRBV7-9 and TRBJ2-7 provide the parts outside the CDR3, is DTGVSQNPRHKITKRGQNVTFRCDPISEHNRLYWYRQTLGQGPEFLTYFQNEAQLEKSRLLSDRFSAERPKGSFSTLEIQRTEQGDSAMYLCASSPRGGGSYEQYFGPGTRLTVT.

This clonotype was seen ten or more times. CDR3 bases: TGTGCCAGCAGCTTTTCAGGGAGGACAGATACGCAGTATTTT. This codes for CASSFSGRTDTQYF. J is TRBJ2-3 and V is TRBV7-2; a weak D match, TRBD2 (6 bases). Trimming took 3 bases from V and 3 from J, leaving 10 bases between them. Germline values: CDR1 SGHTA, CDR2 FQGNSA. The CDR3 runs to 14 residues.

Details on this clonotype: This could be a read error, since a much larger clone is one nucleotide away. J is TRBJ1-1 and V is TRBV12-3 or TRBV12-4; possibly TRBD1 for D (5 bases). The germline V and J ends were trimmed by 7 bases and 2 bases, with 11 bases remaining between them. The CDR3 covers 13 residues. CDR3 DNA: TGTGCCAGCACCTTTCAGGGCAACACTGAAGCTTTCTTT. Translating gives CASTFQGNTEAFF.

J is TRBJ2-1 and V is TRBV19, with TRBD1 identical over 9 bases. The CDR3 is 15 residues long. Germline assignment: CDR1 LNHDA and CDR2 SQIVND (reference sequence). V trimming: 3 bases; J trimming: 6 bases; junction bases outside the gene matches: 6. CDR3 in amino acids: CASSILGQGPNEQFF. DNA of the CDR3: TGTGCCAGTAGTATCCTCGGACAGGGGCCCAATGAGCAGTTCTTC.

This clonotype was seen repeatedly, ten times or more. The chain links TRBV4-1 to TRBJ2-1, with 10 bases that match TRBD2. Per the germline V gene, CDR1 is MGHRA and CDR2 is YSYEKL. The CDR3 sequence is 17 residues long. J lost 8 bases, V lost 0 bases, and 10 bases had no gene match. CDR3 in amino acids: CASSQDLAGDLSDEQFF. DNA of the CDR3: TGCGCCAGCAGCCAAGACCTAGCGGGGGACCTGAGCGATGAGCAGTTCTTC.

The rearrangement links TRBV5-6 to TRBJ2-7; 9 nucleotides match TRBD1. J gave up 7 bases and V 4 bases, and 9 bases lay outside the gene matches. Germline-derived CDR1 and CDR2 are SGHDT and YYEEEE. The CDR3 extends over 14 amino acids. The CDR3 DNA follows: TGTGCCAGCAGCGTAGGGACAGGGCGGCGGGAGCAGTACTTC. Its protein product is CASSVGTGRREQYF. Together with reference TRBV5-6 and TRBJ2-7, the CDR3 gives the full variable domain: DAGVTQSPTHLIKTRGQQVTLRCSPKSGHDTVSWYQQALGQGPQFIFQYYEEEERQRGNFPDRFSGHQFPNYSSELNVNALLLGDSALYLCASSVGTGRREQYFGPGTRLTVT.

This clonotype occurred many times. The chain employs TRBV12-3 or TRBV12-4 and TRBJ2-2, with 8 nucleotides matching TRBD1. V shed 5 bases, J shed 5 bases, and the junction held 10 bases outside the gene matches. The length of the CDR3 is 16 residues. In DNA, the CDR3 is TGTGCCAGCAGTCCTTGGACAGGGTATAGTACCGGGGAGCTGTTTTTT. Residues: CASSPWTGYSTGELFF.

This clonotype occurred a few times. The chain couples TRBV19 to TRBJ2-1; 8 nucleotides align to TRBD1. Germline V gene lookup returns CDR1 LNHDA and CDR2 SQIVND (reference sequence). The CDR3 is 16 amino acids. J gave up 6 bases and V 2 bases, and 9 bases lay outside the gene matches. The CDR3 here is CASSISPTGVGNEQFF. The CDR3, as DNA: TGTGCCAGTAGTATATCCCCGACAGGGGTAGGCAATGAGCAGTTCTTC. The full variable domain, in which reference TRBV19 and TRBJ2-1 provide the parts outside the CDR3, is DGGITQSPKYLFRKEGQNVTLSCEQNLNHDAMYWYRQDPGQGLRLIYYSQIVNDFQKGDIAEGYSVSREKKESFPLTVTSAQKNPTAFYLCASSISPTGVGNEQFFGPGTRLTVL.

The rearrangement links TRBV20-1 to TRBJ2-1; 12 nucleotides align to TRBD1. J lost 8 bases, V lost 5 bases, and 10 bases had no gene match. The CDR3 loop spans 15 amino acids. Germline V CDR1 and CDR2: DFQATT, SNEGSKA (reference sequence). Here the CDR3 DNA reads TGCAGTGCTGTCCTTTCGGGACAGGGGGCGGATGAGCAGTTCTTC. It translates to CSAVLSGQGADEQFF.

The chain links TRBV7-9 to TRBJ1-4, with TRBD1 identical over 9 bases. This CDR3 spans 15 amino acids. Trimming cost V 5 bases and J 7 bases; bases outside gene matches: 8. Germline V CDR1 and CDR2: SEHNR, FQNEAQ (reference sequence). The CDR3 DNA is TGTGCCAGCAGCCGTCCCGGGACAGGGCGTGAAAAACTGTTTTTT. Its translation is CASSRPGTGREKLFF.

This CDR3 reads CASSLVGTVGTDEQFF. The CDR3 nucleotides read TGCGCCAGCAGCTTGGTCGGGACAGTGGGCACCGATGAGCAGTTCTTC. V gene TRBV5-1 combines with J gene TRBJ2-1, with TRBD1 identical over 7 bases. Per germline, CDR1 SGHRS and CDR2 YFSETQ. J was trimmed by 8 bases and V by 0 bases; bases with no gene match: 11. The CDR3 spans 16 residues.